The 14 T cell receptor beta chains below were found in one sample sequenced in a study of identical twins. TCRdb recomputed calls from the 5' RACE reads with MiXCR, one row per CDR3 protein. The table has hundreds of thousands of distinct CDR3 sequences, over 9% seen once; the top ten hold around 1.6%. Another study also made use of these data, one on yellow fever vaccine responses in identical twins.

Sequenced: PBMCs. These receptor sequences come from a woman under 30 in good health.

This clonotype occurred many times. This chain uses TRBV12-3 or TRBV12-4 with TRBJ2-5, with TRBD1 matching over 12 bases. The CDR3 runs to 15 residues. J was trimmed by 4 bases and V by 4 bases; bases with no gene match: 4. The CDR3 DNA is TGTGCCAGCAGTTCGGGACAGGGGGCTGGAGAGACCCAGTACTTC. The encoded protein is CASSSGQGAGETQYF.

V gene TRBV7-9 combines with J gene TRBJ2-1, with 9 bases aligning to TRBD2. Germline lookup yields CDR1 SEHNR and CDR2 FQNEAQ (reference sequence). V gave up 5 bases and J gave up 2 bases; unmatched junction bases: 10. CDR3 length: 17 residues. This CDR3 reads CASSPQSGGIPYNEQFF. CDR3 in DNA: TGTGCCAGCAGCCCACAAAGCGGGGGGATTCCCTACAATGAGCAGTTCTTC.

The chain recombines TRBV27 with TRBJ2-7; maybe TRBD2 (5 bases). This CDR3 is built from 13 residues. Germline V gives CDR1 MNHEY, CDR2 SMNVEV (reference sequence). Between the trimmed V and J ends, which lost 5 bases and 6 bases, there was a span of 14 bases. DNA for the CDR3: TGTGCCAGCAGTGACCCAGTGGGGAGCGAGCAGTACTTC. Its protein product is CASSDPVGSEQYF.

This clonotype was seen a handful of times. CDR3 sequence (DNA): TGTGCCAGCAGCCAAGGCCCGGCGCCTCCCAGCACCGGGGAGCTGTTTTTT. Translated, it gives CASSQGPAPPSTGELFF. The V and J genes are TRBV3-1 and TRBJ2-2, with D unclear. Germline V gene sequence: CDR1 LGHDT, CDR2 YNNKEL (reference sequence). CDR3 size: 17 residues. V was clipped by 1 base and J by 4 bases, with 16 bases between them.

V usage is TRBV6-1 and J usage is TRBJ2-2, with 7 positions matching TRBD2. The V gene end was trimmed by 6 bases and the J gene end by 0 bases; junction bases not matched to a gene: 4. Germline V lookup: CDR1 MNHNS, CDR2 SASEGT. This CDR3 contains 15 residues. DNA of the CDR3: TGTGCCAGCAGGGGGACTACCGCGAACACCGGGGAGCTGTTTTTT. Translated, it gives CASRGTTANTGELFF.

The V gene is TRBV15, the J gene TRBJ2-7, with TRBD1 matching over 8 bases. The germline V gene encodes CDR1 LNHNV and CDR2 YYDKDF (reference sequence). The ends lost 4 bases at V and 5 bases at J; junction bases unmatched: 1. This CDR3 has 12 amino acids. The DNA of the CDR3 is TGTGCCACCAGCATGACAGGGGACGAGCAGTACGTC. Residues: CATSMTGDEQYV.

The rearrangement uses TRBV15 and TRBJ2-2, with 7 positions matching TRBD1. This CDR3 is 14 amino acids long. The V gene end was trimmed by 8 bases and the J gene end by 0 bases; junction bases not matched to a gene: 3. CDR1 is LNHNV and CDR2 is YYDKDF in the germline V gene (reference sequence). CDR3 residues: CATRDSANTGELFF. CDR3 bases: TGTGCCACCCGGGACAGCGCGAACACCGGGGAGCTGTTTTTT.

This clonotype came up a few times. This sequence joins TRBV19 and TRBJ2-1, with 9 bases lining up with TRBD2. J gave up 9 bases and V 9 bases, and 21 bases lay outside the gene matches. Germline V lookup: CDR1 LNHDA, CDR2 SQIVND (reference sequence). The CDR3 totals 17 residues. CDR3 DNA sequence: TGTGCCAGCAGGGACACCTTAGGGACTAGCAGGGACACTGAGCAGTTCTTC. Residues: CASRDTLGTSRDTEQFF.

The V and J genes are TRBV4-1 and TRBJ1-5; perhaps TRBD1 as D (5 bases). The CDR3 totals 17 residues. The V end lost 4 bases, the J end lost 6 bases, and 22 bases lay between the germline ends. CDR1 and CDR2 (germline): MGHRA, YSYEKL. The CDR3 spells CASSPFSWGFEGQPQHF. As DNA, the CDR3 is TGCGCCAGCAGCCCATTTTCATGGGGCTTTGAAGGTCAGCCCCAGCATTTT.

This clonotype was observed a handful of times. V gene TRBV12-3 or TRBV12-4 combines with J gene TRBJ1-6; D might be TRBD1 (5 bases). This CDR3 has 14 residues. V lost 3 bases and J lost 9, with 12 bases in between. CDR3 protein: CASSLTARSSPLHF. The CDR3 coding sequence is TGTGCCAGCAGTTTGACAGCGAGGAGTTCACCCCTCCACTTT.

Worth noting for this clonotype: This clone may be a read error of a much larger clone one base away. For the CDR3, the DNA is TGTGGCAGCAGTTTAGGAGAGGTCGGCGAGCAGTACTTC. This codes for CGSSLGEVGEQYF. The chain employs TRBV12-3 or TRBV12-4 and TRBJ2-7; no reliable D call. The CDR3 is 13 residues long.

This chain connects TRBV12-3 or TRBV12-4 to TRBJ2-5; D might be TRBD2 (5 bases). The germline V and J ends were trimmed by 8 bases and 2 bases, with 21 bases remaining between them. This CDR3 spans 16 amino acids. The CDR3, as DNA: TGTGCCAGCCGCCCCGGTTCGGGATCAGGACAAGAGACCCAGTACTTC. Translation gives CASRPGSGSGQETQYF.

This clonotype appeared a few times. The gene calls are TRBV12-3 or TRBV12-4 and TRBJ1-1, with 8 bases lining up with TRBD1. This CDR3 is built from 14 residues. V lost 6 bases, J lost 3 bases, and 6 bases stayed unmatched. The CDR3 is CASSKTGADTEAFF. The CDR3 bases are TGTGCCAGCAGCAAGACAGGGGCTGACACTGAAGCTTTCTTT.

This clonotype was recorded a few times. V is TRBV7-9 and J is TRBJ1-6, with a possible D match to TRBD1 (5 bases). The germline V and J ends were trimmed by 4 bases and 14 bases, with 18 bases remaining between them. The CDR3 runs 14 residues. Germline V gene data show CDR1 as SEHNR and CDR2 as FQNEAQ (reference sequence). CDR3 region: CASSSPGRVLSLHF. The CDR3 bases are TGTGCCAGCAGCTCCCCGGGCAGGGTTTTGTCCCTCCACTTT.